This T cell receptor beta chain was recorded in a study of T cell changes during pregnancy in multiple sclerosis. This CDR3 comprises 12 residues. V was cut by 5 bases and J by 4 bases, with 9 bases left in between. Germline values: CDR1 MDHEN, CDR2 SYDVKM. Using immunoSEQ multiplex PCR, the repertoire was profiled, and TCRdb retains in-frame clones only, with some absent. This sample carries nearly 110,000 clones, 85% to 95% of them seen once, and the ten largest clones take 1.5% to 2%. The table lists this clone with many counts. The clonotype was recovered from a female donor with multiple sclerosis, enrolled in a pregnancy study. Sequenced here: peripheral blood, sampled after pregnancy. The V call is TRBV28, the J call TRBJ2-7; no clear D gene. The CDR3 DNA reads TGTGCCAGCAGTCTTCGAGGTTACGAGCAGTACTTC. This translates into CASSLRGYEQYF. The complete variable domain, with remaining parts taken from reference TRBV28 and TRBJ2-7, reads DVKVTQSSRYLVKRTGEKVFLECVQDMDHENMFWYRQDPGLGLRLIYFSYDVKMKEKGDIPEGYSVSREKKERFSLILESASTNQTSMYLCASSLRGYEQYFGPGTRLTVT.